Presented here are 30 T cell receptor beta chains from one specimen sequenced in a study of cytomegalovirus exposure and HLA in healthy donors. The PCR ran on 60 Vbeta and 13 Jbeta primers. Some clones are missing from TCRdb's copy, which holds only in-frame ones; the method was immunoSEQ multiplex PCR. The repertoire holds about 140,000 clones, with approximately 80% as singletons. The sequencing sample was made of PBMCs. These receptors were collected from a woman under 30 in good health and CMV-seropositive.

J is TRBJ1-1 and V is TRBV5-1; no definite D call. This CDR3 comprises 14 residues. V shed 4 bases and J shed 1 base, with 11 bases lying between them. The germline V gene has CDR1 SGHRS and CDR2 YFSETQ. CDR3 protein: CASSRTRGNTEAFF. The CDR3, as DNA: TGCGCCAGCAGCCGGACCCGGGGGAACACTGAAGCTTTCTTT.

This chain uses TRBV5-1 with TRBJ2-7; tentatively, D is TRBD2 (5 bases). With 0 bases removed from V and 2 bases from J, the gap between germline ends came to 9 bases. Germline CDR1 reads SGHRS; CDR2 reads YFSETQ. The CDR3 totals 14 residues. For the CDR3, the DNA is TGCGCCAGCAGCTTGGCTGACTACCCCTACGAGCAGTACTTC. This translates into CASSLADYPYEQYF.

The V gene is TRBV9, the J gene TRBJ1-1; TRBD1 might be the D (5 bases). V was pared by 4 bases and J by 4 bases, with 17 bases between. Germline assignment: CDR1 SGDLS and CDR2 YYNGEE. The CDR3 length is 15 residues. This chain's CDR3 is CASSKSPRVGTEAFF. The CDR3 DNA reads as TGTGCCAGCAGCAAAAGTCCCAGGGTGGGCACTGAAGCTTTCTTT.

This clone was counted only a few times. The V call is TRBV6-1, the J call TRBJ1-1; TRBD1 might be the D (5 bases). V dropped 2 bases and J dropped 1 base, with 8 bases sitting between them. This CDR3 comprises 14 residues. Germline V gene data show CDR1 as MNHNS and CDR2 as SASEGT. The CDR3 is CASSELQANTEAFF. CDR3 sequence (DNA): TGTGCCAGCAGTGAACTACAGGCGAACACTGAAGCTTTCTTT.

V gene TRBV6-5 combines with J gene TRBJ2-7; D perhaps matches TRBD1 (6 bases). Germline V gene lookup returns CDR1 MNHEY and CDR2 SVGAGI. The CDR3 is 14 amino acids. Trimming removed 2 bases at V and 3 bases at J, with 11 bases between. The CDR3 loop reads CASSYGTPGYEQYF. The DNA of the CDR3 is TGTGCCAGCAGTTACGGGACACCCGGCTACGAGCAGTACTTC.

The J gene is TRBJ1-1, the V gene TRBV7-2; unclear D gene. Germline loops: CDR1 SGHTA, CDR2 FQGNSA. The CDR3 spans 14 residues. The V gene lost 2 bases and the J gene lost 0 bases, with 7 bases spanning the gap. Here the CDR3 DNA reads TGTGCCAGCAGCTTACGGGGTATGAACACTGAAGCTTTCTTT. Its translation: CASSLRGMNTEAFF.

The chain uses TRBV4-1 and TRBJ1-1, with D possibly being TRBD1 (6 bases). This CDR3 is built from 15 residues. Germline values: CDR1 MGHRA, CDR2 YSYEKL. V lost 4 bases to trimming and J lost 1 base, with 13 bases between them. CDR3 residues: CASSRSGQKNTEAFF. The CDR3 nucleotides read TGCGCCAGCAGCCGTTCAGGACAGAAGAACACTGAAGCTTTCTTT.

As for this clone: At one of its ends the junction is not consistent with the germline gene, which may arise from a read error. The gene calls are TRBV7-9 and TRBJ2-5; 11 positions agree with TRBD2. The CDR3 consists of 15 residues. CDR1 SEHNR and CDR2 FQNEAQ come from the germline V gene (reference sequence). CDR3 region: CSSSFGLAGQETQYF. The CDR3 DNA sequence: TGTTCCAGCAGCTTCGGACTAGCGGGCCAAGAGACCCAGTACTTC.

In this sample, this clone turned up once. The gene calls are TRBV2 and TRBJ2-5; TRBD2 matches at 10 bases. Germline-derived CDR1 and CDR2 are SNHLY and FYNNEI. V was pared by 8 bases and J by 9 bases, with 6 bases of the junction left unmatched. The CDR3 runs to 12 residues. CDR3 nucleotide sequence: TGTGCCAGCGCCCTAGCGGGGGCGGCCCAGTACTTC. This gives the protein CASALAGAAQYF.

The chain employs TRBV5-1 and TRBJ1-2, with unresolved D. CDR3 length: 15 residues. V lost 4 bases, J lost 7 bases, and 20 bases lay in between. Germline loops: CDR1 SGHRS, CDR2 YFSETQ. CDR3 protein: CASSRESAAGSGYTF. The CDR3, as DNA: TGCGCCAGCAGCCGTGAGTCGGCGGCCGGCTCTGGCTACACCTTC.

This clone was observed a handful of times. The chain recombines TRBV6-1 with TRBJ1-1; D is ambiguous. The germline CDR1 and CDR2 sequences are MNHNS and SASEGT. The CDR3 is 16 amino acids. The V end lost 2 bases, the J end lost 5 bases, and 18 bases lay between the germline ends. CDR3 region: CASSEYGGRMGTEAFF. DNA for the CDR3: TGTGCCAGCAGTGAATACGGTGGGAGGATGGGGACTGAAGCTTTCTTT.

This chain links TRBV21-1 with TRBJ1-3; TRBD1, the table's D call, was not compared with the DNA. TRBV21-1 is recorded as a pseudogene. The CDR3 covers 17 residues. The CDR3 DNA follows: TGTGCCAGCAGCAAATTACAGGGTTTCCACTCTGGAAACACCATATATTTT. The encoded protein is CASSKLQGFHSGNTIYF.

The rearrangement links TRBV19 to TRBJ1-5, with no clear D. Trimming cost V 5 bases and J 0 bases, with 11 bases left between them. Germline CDR1 is LNHDA and CDR2 is SQIVND (reference sequence). The CDR3 totals 15 residues. The CDR3: CASSQKGVSNQPQHF. CDR3 sequence (DNA): TGTGCCAGTAGTCAAAAGGGAGTTAGCAATCAGCCCCAGCATTTT.

V usage is TRBV6-1 and J usage is TRBJ1-3, with D possibly being TRBD1 (6 bases). With 4 bases removed from V and 7 bases from J, the gap between germline ends came to 11 bases. Germline V CDR1 and CDR2: MNHNS, SASEGT. The CDR3 has 13 residues. The CDR3 here is CASSGTGRNTIYF. The CDR3 region has the DNA TGTGCCAGCAGTGGAACAGGGCGGAACACCATATATTTT.

This chain uses TRBV6-5 with TRBJ2-7; TRBD1 aligns across 7 bases. CDR1 and CDR2 from the germline V gene are MNHEY and SVGAGI. The CDR3 covers 15 residues. V was clipped by 6 bases and J by 6 bases; unmatched bases: 14. CDR3 protein: CASSLPRTGESEQYF. DNA of the CDR3: TGTGCCAGCAGCCTCCCTCGAACAGGGGAGAGCGAGCAGTACTTC.

The genes are TRBV27 and TRBJ1-1; 7 bases fit TRBD1. J was trimmed by 8 bases and V by 5 bases; bases with no gene match: 5. The length of the CDR3 is 12 residues. Germline V gene sequence: CDR1 MNHEY, CDR2 SMNVEV (reference sequence). The CDR3 DNA sequence: TGTGCCAGCAGTCAAGGGACAGCCGAAGCTTTCTTT. This gives the protein CASSQGTAEAFF.

This chain connects TRBV6-1 to TRBJ1-2, with D possibly matching TRBD1 (5 bases). The germline gives CDR1 MNHNS, CDR2 SASEGT. Deletions cut 2 bases from V and 4 bases from J, with 8 bases between. The CDR3 covers 13 residues. CDR3 in amino acids: CASSEMQGYGYTF. Here the CDR3 DNA reads TGTGCCAGCAGTGAAATGCAGGGCTATGGCTACACCTTC.

The V and J genes are TRBV11-2 and TRBJ1-1; tentative D call: TRBD1 (5 bases). This CDR3 is 11 amino acids long. The V end was cut by 4 bases, the J end by 8 bases, with 8 bases between. CDR1 is SGHAT, CDR2 FQNNGV, per germline. The CDR3 reads CASSSRTEAFF. The CDR3 DNA reads TGTGCCAGCAGCTCCCGGACAGAAGCTTTCTTT.

This clone came up a few times. V and J are TRBV9 and TRBJ2-2; no clear D gene. This CDR3 contains 17 residues. Germline V CDR1 and CDR2: SGDLS, YYNGEE. Trimming stripped 1 base from V and 1 base from J, with 14 bases between. The chain's CDR3 is CASSVFGRVQNTGELFF. In DNA form, the CDR3 reads TGTGCCAGCAGCGTATTCGGTCGGGTACAGAACACCGGGGAGCTGTTTTTT.

The chain has TRBV18 and TRBJ2-3, with TRBD2 matching over 11 bases. The CDR3 runs 15 residues. Germline assignment: CDR1 KGHSH and CDR2 LQKENI. The junction had 3 bases not matched to a gene; V was cut back by 3 bases and J by 4 bases. The DNA of the CDR3 is TGTGCCAGCTCACCCGGGACTAGCGGCGCAGATACGCAGTATTTT. It specifies CASSPGTSGADTQYF.

The V and J genes are TRBV11-2 and TRBJ2-3; possible D gene TRBD1, 8 bases. The ends were cut back, 2 bases at V and 6 bases at J, with 15 bases in the middle. There are 15 residues in the CDR3. Germline V lookup: CDR1 SGHAT, CDR2 FQNNGV. CDR3 protein: CASSLRTGRGDTQYF. Here the CDR3 DNA reads TGTGCCAGCAGCTTAAGGACAGGGAGGGGGGATACGCAGTATTTT.

V is TRBV13 and J is TRBJ2-6; weak D call: TRBD1 (5 bases). Per the germline V gene, CDR1 is PRHDT and CDR2 is FYEKMQ (reference sequence). The CDR3 sequence is 16 residues long. Deletions cut 6 bases from V and 2 bases from J, with 14 bases between. CDR3 sequence reads: CASRGPTNPGANVLTF. The CDR3 DNA reads TGTGCCAGCAGGGGGCCCACCAATCCTGGGGCCAACGTCCTGACTTTC.

The chain joins TRBV4-1 to TRBJ2-5, with a possible D match to TRBD1 (6 bases). With 4 bases removed from V and 5 bases from J, the gap between germline ends came to 17 bases. Per germline, CDR1 MGHRA and CDR2 YSYEKL. CDR3 length equals 15 residues. CDR3: CASSLSSGGVETQYF. Here the CDR3 DNA reads TGCGCCAGCAGCCTATCAAGTGGGGGCGTCGAGACCCAGTACTTC.

The chain carries TRBV9 and TRBJ1-1; a weak D match, TRBD1 (6 bases). Germline V gene lookup returns CDR1 SGDLS and CDR2 YYNGEE. The V end lost 0 bases, the J end lost 1 base, and 10 bases lay between the germline ends. The CDR3 loop spans 15 amino acids. The CDR3 loop reads CASSVGGRGNTEAFF. CDR3 DNA sequence: TGTGCCAGCAGCGTAGGGGGCAGGGGGAACACTGAAGCTTTCTTT.

V usage is TRBV2 and J usage is TRBJ1-1; D is uncertain. CDR3 length equals 14 residues. Germline assignment: CDR1 SNHLY and CDR2 FYNNEI. V dropped 6 bases and J dropped 1 base, with 12 bases sitting between them. The CDR3: CASSVPTKNTEAFF. CDR3 bases: TGTGCCAGCAGCGTCCCGACAAAGAACACTGAAGCTTTCTTT. Together with reference TRBV2 and TRBJ1-1, the CDR3 gives the full variable domain: EPEVTQTPSHQVTQMGQEVILRCVPISNHLYFYWYRQILGQKVEFLVSFYNNEISEKSEIFDDQFSVERPDGSNFTLKIRSTKLEDSAMYFCASSVPTKNTEAFFGQGTRLTVV.

The chain combines TRBV4-1 with TRBJ2-7; D not resolved. Looked up from germline, CDR1 is MGHRA and CDR2 is YSYEKL. The V end lost 1 base, the J end lost 0 bases, and 25 bases lay between the germline ends. The CDR3 is 20 amino acids. The CDR3 nucleotides are TGCGCCAGCAGCCAAGCGGCGAACGCCCTCCCCGACTTTTACTCCTACGAGCAGTACTTC. Translation: CASSQAANALPDFYSYEQYF.

V is TRBV15 and J is TRBJ1-4, with TRBD1 matching over 7 bases. Per germline, CDR1 LNHNV and CDR2 YYDKDF (reference sequence). V was clipped by 1 base and J by 8 bases; unmatched bases: 4. CDR3 length: 14 amino acids. CDR3 DNA sequence: TGTGCCACCAGCAGAGGACAGGGTGGCGAAAAACTGTTTTTT. Protein product: CATSRGQGGEKLFF.

This chain links TRBV7-9 with TRBJ2-1; 9 bases align to TRBD2. From germline, CDR1 is SEHNR and CDR2 FQNEAQ (reference sequence). V lost 1 base and J lost 5; bases outside the gene matches: 12. The CDR3 length is 18 residues. CDR3 coding DNA: TGTGCCAGCAGCTTAGGCCTAGGCGGGGGGGCGTCCCACAATGAGCAGTTCTTC. Protein sequence: CASSLGLGGGASHNEQFF.

This sequence joins TRBV10-3 and TRBJ2-7; 9 bases are a match to TRBD1. From germline, CDR1 is ENHRY and CDR2 SYGVKD. Losses at the gene ends were 8 bases for V and 3 bases for J; bases not matched to a gene: 8. The CDR3 is 14 amino acids. The CDR3 region is CAIEDPGQGYEQYF. DNA of the CDR3: TGTGCCATCGAGGACCCGGGACAGGGCTACGAGCAGTACTTC.

This clone was recorded once. The V call is TRBV29-1, the J call TRBJ2-7; 7 nucleotides match TRBD1. From germline, CDR1 is SQVTM and CDR2 ANQGSEA. This CDR3 has 15 residues. With 4 bases clipped from V and 0 bases from J, the junction kept 9 bases outside the gene matches. The CDR3 here is CSVVGSTGSSYEQYF. The CDR3 DNA sequence: TGCAGCGTTGTAGGGTCGACAGGGAGCTCCTACGAGCAGTACTTC.